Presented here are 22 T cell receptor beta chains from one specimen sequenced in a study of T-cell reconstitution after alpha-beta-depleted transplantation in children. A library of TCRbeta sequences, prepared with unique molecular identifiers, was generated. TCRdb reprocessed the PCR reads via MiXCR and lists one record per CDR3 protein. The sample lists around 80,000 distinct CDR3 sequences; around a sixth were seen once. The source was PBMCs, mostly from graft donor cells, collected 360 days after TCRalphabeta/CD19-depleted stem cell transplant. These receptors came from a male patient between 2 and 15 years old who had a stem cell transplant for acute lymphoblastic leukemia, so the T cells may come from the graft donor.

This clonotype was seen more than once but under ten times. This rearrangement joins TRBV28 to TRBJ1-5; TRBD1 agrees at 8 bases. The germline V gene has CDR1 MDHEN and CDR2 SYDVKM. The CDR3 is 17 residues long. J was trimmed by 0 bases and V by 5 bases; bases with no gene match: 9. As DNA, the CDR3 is TGTGCCAGCAGTAGACAGGGGACGACTTATAGCAATCAGCCCCAGCATTTT. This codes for CASSRQGTTYSNQPQHF.

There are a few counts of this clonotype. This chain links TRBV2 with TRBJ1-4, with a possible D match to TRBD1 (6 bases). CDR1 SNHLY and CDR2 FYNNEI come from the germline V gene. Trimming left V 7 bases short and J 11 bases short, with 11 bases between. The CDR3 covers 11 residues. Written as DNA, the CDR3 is TGTGCCAGCACGGGGGCGAAGAAACTGTTTTTT. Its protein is CASTGAKKLFF.

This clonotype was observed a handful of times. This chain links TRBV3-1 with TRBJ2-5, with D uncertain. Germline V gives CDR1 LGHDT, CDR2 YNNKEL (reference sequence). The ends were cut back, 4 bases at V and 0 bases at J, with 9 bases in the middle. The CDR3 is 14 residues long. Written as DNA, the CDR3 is TGTGCCAGCAGCCTTGGACGGTACCAAGAGACCCAGTACTTC. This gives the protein CASSLGRYQETQYF.

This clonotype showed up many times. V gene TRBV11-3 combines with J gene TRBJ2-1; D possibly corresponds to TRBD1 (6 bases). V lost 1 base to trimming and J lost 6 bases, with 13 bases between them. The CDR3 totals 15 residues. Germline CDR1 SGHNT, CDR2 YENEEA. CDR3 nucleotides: TGTGCCAGCAGCTTAGTGGCAGGGGTTCGCAATGAGCAGTTCTTC. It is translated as CASSLVAGVRNEQFF.

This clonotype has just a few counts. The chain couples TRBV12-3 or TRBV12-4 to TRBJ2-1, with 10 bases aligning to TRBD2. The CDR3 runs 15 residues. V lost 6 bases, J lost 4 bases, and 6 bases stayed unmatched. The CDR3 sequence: CASSPGLAWYNEQFF. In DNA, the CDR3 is TGTGCCAGCAGCCCGGGACTAGCGTGGTACAATGAGCAGTTCTTC.

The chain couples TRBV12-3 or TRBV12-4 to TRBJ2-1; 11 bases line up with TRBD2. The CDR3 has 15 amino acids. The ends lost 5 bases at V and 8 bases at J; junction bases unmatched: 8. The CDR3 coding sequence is TGTGCCAGCAGTCCGGGACTAGCGGCTAGGGATGAGCAGTTCTTC. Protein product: CASSPGLAARDEQFF.

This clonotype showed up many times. CDR3 amino acids: CASGTWSAYNEQFF. In nucleotides, the CDR3 is TGTGCCAGCGGTACTTGGAGCGCCTACAATGAGCAGTTCTTC. The gene calls are TRBV7-2 and TRBJ2-1; D remains unclear. Trimming pared 8 bases from V and 2 bases from J, leaving 13 bases between. The V gene's germline CDR1 is SGHTA and CDR2 FQGNSA. The CDR3 runs 14 residues.

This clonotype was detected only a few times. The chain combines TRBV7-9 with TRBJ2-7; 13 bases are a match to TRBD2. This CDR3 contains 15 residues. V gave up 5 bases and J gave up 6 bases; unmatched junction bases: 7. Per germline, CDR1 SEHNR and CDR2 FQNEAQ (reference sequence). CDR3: CASSEPGLAGIEQYF. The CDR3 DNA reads TGTGCCAGCAGCGAACCGGGACTAGCGGGAATCGAGCAGTACTTC. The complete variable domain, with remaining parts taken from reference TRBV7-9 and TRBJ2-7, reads DTGVSQNPRHKITKRGQNVTFRCDPISEHNRLYWYRQTLGQGPEFLTYFQNEAQLEKSRLLSDRFSAERPKGSFSTLEIQRTEQGDSAMYLCASSEPGLAGIEQYFGPGTRLTVT.

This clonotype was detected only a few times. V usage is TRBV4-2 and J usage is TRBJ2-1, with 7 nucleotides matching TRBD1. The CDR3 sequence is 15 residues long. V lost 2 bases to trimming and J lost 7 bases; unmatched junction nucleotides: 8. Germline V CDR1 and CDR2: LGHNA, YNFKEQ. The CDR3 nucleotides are TGTGCCAGCAGCCAAAATTCAGGGGGTCTAAATGAGCAGTTCTTC. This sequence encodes CASSQNSGGLNEQFF.

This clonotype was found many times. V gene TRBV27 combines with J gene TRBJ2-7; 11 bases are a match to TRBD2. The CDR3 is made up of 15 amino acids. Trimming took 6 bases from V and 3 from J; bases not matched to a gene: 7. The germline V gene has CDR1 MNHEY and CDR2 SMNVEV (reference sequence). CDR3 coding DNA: TGTGCCAGCAGCACCGGGACTAGCGGAAACTACGAGCAGTACTTC. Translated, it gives CASSTGTSGNYEQYF.

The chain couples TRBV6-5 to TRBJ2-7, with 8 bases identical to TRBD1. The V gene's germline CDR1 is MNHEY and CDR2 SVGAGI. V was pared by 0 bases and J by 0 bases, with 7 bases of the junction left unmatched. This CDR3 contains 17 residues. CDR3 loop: CASSYSLPDRASYEQYF. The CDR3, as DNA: TGTGCCAGCAGTTACTCGCTGCCGGACAGGGCCTCCTACGAGCAGTACTTC.

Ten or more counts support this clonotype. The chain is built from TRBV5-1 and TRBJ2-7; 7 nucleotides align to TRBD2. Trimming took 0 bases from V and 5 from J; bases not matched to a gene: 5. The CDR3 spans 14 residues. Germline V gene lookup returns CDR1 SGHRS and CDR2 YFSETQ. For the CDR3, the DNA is TGCGCCAGCAGCTTGGGGAAGACTAGCAACGAGCAGTACTTC. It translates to CASSLGKTSNEQYF.

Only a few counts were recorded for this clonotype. The CDR3 loop reads CSASARGLGNQPQHF. Here the CDR3 DNA reads TGCAGTGCTAGCGCCAGGGGTTTAGGCAATCAGCCCCAGCATTTT. J is TRBJ1-5 and V is TRBV20-1; a weak D match, TRBD1 (6 bases). Germline lookup yields CDR1 DFQATT and CDR2 SNEGSKA (reference sequence). The CDR3 length is 15 residues. Trimming shortened V by 3 bases and J by 2 bases, and 14 bases separated the two germline ends.

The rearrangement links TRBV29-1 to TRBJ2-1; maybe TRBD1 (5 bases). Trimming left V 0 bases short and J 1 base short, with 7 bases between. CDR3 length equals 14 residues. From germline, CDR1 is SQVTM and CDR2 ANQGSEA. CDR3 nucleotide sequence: TGCAGCGTTGAAGATTCAGGGTCCTACAATGAGCAGTTCTTC. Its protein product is CSVEDSGSYNEQFF.

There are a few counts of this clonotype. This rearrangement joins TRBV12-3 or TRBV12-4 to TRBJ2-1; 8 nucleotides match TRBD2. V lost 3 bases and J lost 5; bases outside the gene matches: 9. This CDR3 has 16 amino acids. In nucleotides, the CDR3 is TGTGCCAGCAGTTTTAGAGTGGGCGGGAGGCACAATGAGCAGTTCTTC. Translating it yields CASSFRVGGRHNEQFF.

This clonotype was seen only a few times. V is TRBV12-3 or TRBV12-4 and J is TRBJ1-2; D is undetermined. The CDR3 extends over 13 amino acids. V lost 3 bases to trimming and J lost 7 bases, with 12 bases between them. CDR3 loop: CASSFVRSSGYTF. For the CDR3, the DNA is TGTGCCAGCAGTTTTGTCAGGAGCAGTGGCTACACCTTC.

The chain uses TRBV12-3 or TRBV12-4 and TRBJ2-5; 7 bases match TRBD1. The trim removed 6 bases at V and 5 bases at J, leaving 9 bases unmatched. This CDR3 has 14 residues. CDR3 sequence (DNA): TGTGCCAGCAGCCCCGGGACAGTTTGGGAGACCCAGTACTTC. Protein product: CASSPGTVWETQYF.

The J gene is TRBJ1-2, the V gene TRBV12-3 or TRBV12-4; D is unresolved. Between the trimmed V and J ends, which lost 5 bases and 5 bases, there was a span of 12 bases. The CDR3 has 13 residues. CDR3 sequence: CASSQTPDYGYTF. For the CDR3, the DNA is TGTGCCAGCAGTCAAACTCCTGATTATGGCTACACCTTC.

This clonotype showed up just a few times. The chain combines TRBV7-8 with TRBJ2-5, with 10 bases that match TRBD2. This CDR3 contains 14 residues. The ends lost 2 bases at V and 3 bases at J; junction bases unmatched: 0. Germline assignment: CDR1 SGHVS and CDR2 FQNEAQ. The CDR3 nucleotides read TGTGCCAGCAGCTTACTAGCGGGAGAAGAGACCCAGTACTTC. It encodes CASSLLAGEETQYF.

CDR3 region: CASSLEGRAKNIQYF. CDR3 in DNA: TGTGCCAGCAGTCTTGAGGGAAGGGCCAAAAACATTCAGTACTTC. The chain couples TRBV12-3 or TRBV12-4 to TRBJ2-4; possible D gene TRBD2, 5 bases. The CDR3 has 15 residues. V shed 5 bases and J shed 1 base, with 12 bases lying between them.

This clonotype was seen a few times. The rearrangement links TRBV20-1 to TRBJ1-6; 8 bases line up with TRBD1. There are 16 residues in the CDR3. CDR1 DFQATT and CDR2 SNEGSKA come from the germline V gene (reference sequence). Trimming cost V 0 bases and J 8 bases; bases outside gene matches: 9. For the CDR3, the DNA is TGCAGTGCTAGAGACCCTGAGACAGGGGATTATTCACCCCTCCACTTT. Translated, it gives CSARDPETGDYSPLHF.

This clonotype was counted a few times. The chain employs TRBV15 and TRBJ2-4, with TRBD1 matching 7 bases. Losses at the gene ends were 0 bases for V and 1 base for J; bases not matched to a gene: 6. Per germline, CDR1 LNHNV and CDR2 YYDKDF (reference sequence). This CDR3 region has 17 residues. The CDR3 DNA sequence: TGTGCCACCAGCAGAGATATTACAGGGGCCGCCAAAAACATTCAGTACTTC. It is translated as CATSRDITGAAKNIQYF.